This T cell receptor (beta chain) was obtained from a study of cytomegalovirus exposure and HLA in healthy donors. The CDR3 runs to 15 residues. The germline V and J ends were trimmed by 5 bases and 10 bases, with 19 bases remaining between them. Germline V CDR1 and CDR2: SGHDT, YYEEEE. The PCR contained 60 Vbeta and 13 Jbeta primers. Sequenced by immunoSEQ multiplex PCR; TCRdb stores in-frame clones only, minus some. The sample data list fewer than 200,000 clones. The clonotype comes from a woman in her sixties in good health and CMV-seronegative. Sequenced input: PBMCs. The chain carries TRBV5-6 and TRBJ1-6; maybe TRBD1 (5 bases). CDR3 sequence reads: CASSPNRPGGSPLHF. The CDR3 nucleotides are TGTGCCAGCAGTCCGAACAGGCCTGGAGGGTCACCCCTCCACTTT.